One sample yielded the 17 T cell receptor beta chains listed below, sequenced in a study of graft-versus-host responses after intestinal transplantation. TCRdb keeps only in-frame clones here, not all; method: immunoSEQ multiplex PCR. The sample lists more than 95,000 clones; roughly 87% were seen once. These TCRs are of unknown antigen specificity. Sequenced material: unstimulated CD4+ T cells sorted from spleen or lymph node cells, taken before intestinal transplant. The receptor set was obtained from a human donor who received an intestinal transplant.

This clone was recorded once. The chain carries TRBV5-6 and TRBJ2-5; TRBD1 agrees at 10 bases. V was clipped by 2 bases and J by 3 bases; unmatched bases: 13. Germline V lookup: CDR1 SGHDT, CDR2 YYEEEE. This CDR3 spans 18 amino acids. The CDR3 region is CASSFLRDRGRIKETQYF. In DNA, the CDR3 is TGTGCCAGCAGCTTCCTTCGGGACAGGGGCCGGATAAAAGAGACCCAGTACTTC.

The chain employs TRBV15 and TRBJ2-3, with 9 bases identical to TRBD2. The trim removed 0 bases at V and 2 bases at J, leaving 12 bases unmatched. Per the germline V gene, CDR1 is LNHNV and CDR2 is YYDKDF (reference sequence). The CDR3 consists of 19 residues. CDR3 amino acids: CATSREGSGSRIVTDTQYF. The CDR3 DNA is TGTGCCACCAGCAGAGAAGGTAGCGGGAGTAGGATAGTCACAGATACGCAGTATTTT.

The V call is TRBV10-3, the J call TRBJ1-5; D is undetermined. This CDR3 has 15 residues. CDR1 ENHRY and CDR2 SYGVKD come from the germline V gene. Trimming shortened V by 4 bases and J by 4 bases, and 14 bases separated the two germline ends. CDR3 DNA: TGTGCCATCAGTGTAGGAATAGGAGCAAATCAGCCCCAGCATTTT. This codes for CAISVGIGANQPQHF.

This clone was detected only once. The J gene is TRBJ2-1, the V gene TRBV6-1; D tentatively reads TRBD1 or TRBD2 (5 bases each). Germline loops: CDR1 MNHNS, CDR2 SASEGT. With 7 bases removed from V and 4 bases from J, the gap between germline ends came to 17 bases. The CDR3 totals 15 residues. DNA for the CDR3: TGTGCCAGCACCATGGGGCGGGTTCTTTACAATGAGCAGTTCTTC. It translates to CASTMGRVLYNEQFF.

The genes are TRBV2 and TRBJ1-2; 10 nucleotides align to TRBD1. This CDR3 is 16 amino acids long. CDR1 and CDR2 (germline): SNHLY, FYNNEI. Trimming cost V 6 bases and J 4 bases; bases outside gene matches: 11. The CDR3 spells CASRPGQGLRGYGYTF. The CDR3 DNA is TGTGCCAGCAGACCGGGACAGGGGCTCAGGGGCTATGGCTACACCTTC. The variable domain in full, with the rest retrieved from reference TRBV2 and TRBJ1-2, is EPEVTQTPSHQVTQMGQEVILRCVPISNHLYFYWYRQILGQKVEFLVSFYNNEISEKSEIFDDQFSVERPDGSNFTLKIRSTKLEDSAMYFCASRPGQGLRGYGYTFGSGTRLTVV.

The chain is built from TRBV5-4 and TRBJ1-2, with unresolved D. Germline CDR1 is SGHNT and CDR2 is YYREEE (reference sequence). There are 16 residues in the CDR3. Trimming pared 0 bases from V and 4 bases from J, leaving 16 bases between. This CDR3 reads CASSLGGANPFYGYTF. For the CDR3, the DNA is TGTGCCAGCAGCTTGGGAGGAGCAAACCCCTTCTATGGCTACACCTTC.

The V gene is TRBV7-9, the J gene TRBJ2-7; perhaps TRBD2 as D (7 bases). This CDR3 has 18 amino acids. V was trimmed by 5 bases and J by 3 bases, leaving 26 bases between them. In germline, CDR1 is SEHNR, CDR2 FQNEAQ (reference sequence). CDR3 region: CASSPWGRGASGGYEQYF. The DNA for the CDR3 is TGTGCCAGCAGCCCCTGGGGGAGGGGGGCGAGTGGTGGCTACGAGCAGTACTTC.

A single count supports this clone. The rearrangement links TRBV7-2 to TRBJ2-2; 8 bases fit TRBD2. The CDR3 runs to 15 residues. V dropped 6 bases and J dropped 7; count of bases not matched to a gene: 10. CDR1 SGHTA and CDR2 FQGNSA come from the germline V gene. The CDR3 reads CASRLSGSFSGELFF. CDR3 bases: TGTGCCAGCAGGCTAAGCGGGAGCTTTAGCGGGGAGCTGTTTTTT.

The rearrangement uses TRBV29-1 and TRBJ2-5, with D perhaps assigned TRBD1 or TRBD2 (5 bases each). Germline V gene sequence: CDR1 SQVTM, CDR2 ANQGSEA. V lost 3 bases, J lost 4 bases, and 12 bases lay in between. The CDR3 sequence is 13 residues long. CDR3 in amino acids: CSVDQGGRETQYF. CDR3 coding DNA: TGCAGCGTTGATCAGGGTGGGAGAGAGACCCAGTACTTC.

This clone was observed a few times. The gene calls are TRBV5-1 and TRBJ2-7; tentative D call: TRBD2 (7 bases). The V end lost 2 bases, the J end lost 2 bases, and 14 bases lay between the germline ends. The CDR3 has 15 amino acids. The germline V gene has CDR1 SGHRS and CDR2 YFSETQ. Here the CDR3 reads CASSFPGGGTYEQYF. DNA of the CDR3: TGCGCCAGCAGCTTCCCGGGGGGCGGAACCTACGAGCAGTACTTC.

V is TRBV20-1 and J is TRBJ2-1, with D uncertain. Deletions cut 3 bases from V and 10 bases from J, with 7 bases between. Germline V lookup: CDR1 DFQATT, CDR2 SNEGSKA (reference sequence). The CDR3 has 10 residues. As DNA, the CDR3 is TGCAGTGCTAGGATGAGGGAGCAGTTCTTC. This gives the protein CSARMREQFF.

This clone was seen just once. The V gene is TRBV7-3, the J gene TRBJ2-3, with 8 bases aligning to TRBD1. This CDR3 is built from 13 residues. J gave up 8 bases and V 2 bases, and 3 bases lay outside the gene matches. Germline CDR1 reads SGHTA; CDR2 reads FQGTGA. The CDR3 region has the DNA TGTGCCAGCAGCTTACAGGGGGCTGGTACGCAGTATTTT. Protein product: CASSLQGAGTQYF.

The rearrangement joins TRBV4-1 to TRBJ2-5; D is perhaps TRBD1 (5 bases). Trimming took off 4 bases at V and 7 bases at J, with 16 bases between the two ends. This CDR3 has 14 residues. The germline V gene encodes CDR1 MGHRA and CDR2 YSYEKL. CDR3 loop: CASSPIGAQGTQYF. In DNA form, the CDR3 reads TGCGCCAGCAGCCCCATAGGGGCTCAGGGGACCCAGTACTTC.

The rearrangement links TRBV11-2 to TRBJ2-4; weak D call: TRBD2 (6 bases). The ends were cut back, 5 bases at V and 9 bases at J, with 20 bases in the middle. The germline V gene has CDR1 SGHAT and CDR2 FQNNGV. The CDR3 has 15 residues. DNA for the CDR3: TGTGCCAGCAGCCCCTCCGGCACACCCGGGGGCATTCAGTACTTC. It codes for CASSPSGTPGGIQYF.

This chain connects TRBV7-7 to TRBJ2-5; TRBD1 matches 8 bases. This CDR3 is built from 14 residues. CDR1 is SSHAT, CDR2 FNYEAQ, per germline (reference sequence). Trimming at V came to 4 bases and at J to 3 bases, leaving 4 bases not matched to a gene. In nucleotides, the CDR3 is TGTGCCAGCAGCTCAGGGACAGGTGAAGAGACCCAGTACTTC. Residues: CASSSGTGEETQYF.

This chain uses TRBV2 with TRBJ2-1; 10 bases align to TRBD2. This CDR3 is 15 amino acids long. Germline CDR1 SNHLY, CDR2 FYNNEI. The junction had 9 bases not matched to a gene; V was cut back by 4 bases and J by 9 bases. In DNA, the CDR3 is TGTGCCAGCAGTGTGCAAGCGGGGGGGCCAGGTGAGCAGTTCTTC. Translated: CASSVQAGGPGEQFF. The full variable domain, in which reference TRBV2 and TRBJ2-1 provide the parts outside the CDR3, is EPEVTQTPSHQVTQMGQEVILRCVPISNHLYFYWYRQILGQKVEFLVSFYNNEISEKSEIFDDQFSVERPDGSNFTLKIRSTKLEDSAMYFCASSVQAGGPGEQFFGPGTRLTVL.

This chain joins TRBV2 and TRBJ2-4, with D perhaps being TRBD1 or TRBD2 (5 bases each). CDR1 is SNHLY and CDR2 is FYNNEI in the germline V gene. The CDR3 totals 14 residues. Trimming cost V 6 bases and J 9 bases, with 18 bases left between them. The CDR3 DNA reads as TGTGCCAGCAGGAATATAAGGGGACGGGGCATTCAGTACTTC. Its protein is CASRNIRGRGIQYF.